The 20 T cell receptor beta chains presented below share a single source sample, sequenced in a study of T cell responses to AZD1222 COVID-19 vaccine. Produced via immunoSEQ multiplex PCR; TCRdb's table is partial and in-frame only. This table has over 120,000 clones, approximately 85% appearing once. The sequenced sample was peripheral blood, obtained on day 0 of AZD1222 vaccination. These receptors originate from an adult in good health.

As concerns this clone: The junction differs from germline at one of its ends, possibly a read error. This sequence joins TRBV6-6 and TRBJ2-7, with 8 bases matching TRBD1. CDR1 and CDR2 (germline): MNHNY, SVGAGI (reference sequence). There are 11 residues in the CDR3. DNA of the CDR3: TGTGCCAGCAGTTACCAGGGGGCCTGGAGCTTC. Translating gives CASSYQGAWSF.

This chain joins TRBV19 and TRBJ1-1; D remains ambiguous. CDR3 length: 13 amino acids. Germline values: CDR1 LNHDA, CDR2 SQIVND (reference sequence). V was pared by 6 bases and J by 5 bases, with 13 bases between. The CDR3 loop is CASSELSSTEAFF. The CDR3 DNA is TGTGCCAGTAGCGAGCTCTCGTCGACTGAAGCTTTCTTT. Variable domain in full (rest from reference TRBV19 and TRBJ1-1): DGGITQSPKYLFRKEGQNVTLSCEQNLNHDAMYWYRQDPGQGLRLIYYSQIVNDFQKGDIAEGYSVSREKKESFPLTVTSAQKNPTAFYLCASSELSSTEAFFGQGTRLTVV.

CDR3 residues: CASSSTTAEGTEAFF. CDR3 bases: TGCGCCAGCAGCTCTACGACAGCCGAGGGGACTGAAGCTTTCTTT. The chain carries TRBV5-1 and TRBJ1-1, with D possibly matching TRBD1 (5 bases). Trimming left V 3 bases short and J 5 bases short, with 17 bases between. The CDR3 is made up of 15 amino acids. Germline V lookup: CDR1 SGHRS, CDR2 YFSETQ.

A single count supports this clone. The CDR3 spells CASSLARDETQYF. The CDR3 DNA reads TGCGCCAGCAGCTTGGCCAGGGACGAGACCCAGTACTTC. The chain joins TRBV5-1 to TRBJ2-5, with D perhaps being TRBD1 or TRBD2 (5 bases each). This CDR3 contains 13 residues. Germline CDR1 is SGHRS and CDR2 is YFSETQ. The V end lost 0 bases, the J end lost 5 bases, and 8 bases lay between the germline ends. Using reference TRBV5-1 and TRBJ2-5 for the parts outside the CDR3, the full variable domain is KAGVTQTPRYLIKTRGQQVTLSCSPISGHRSVSWYQQTPGQGLQFLFEYFSETQRNKGNFPGRFSGRQFSNSRSEMNVSTLELGDSALYLCASSLARDETQYFGPGTRLLVL.

V usage is TRBV7-6 and J usage is TRBJ2-7; TRBD1 is a possible D gene (6 bases). Trimming cost V 3 bases and J 0 bases, with 9 bases left between them. In germline, CDR1 is SGHVS, CDR2 FNYEAQ. This CDR3 contains 14 residues. CDR3 residues: CASSFTGSSYEQYF. In DNA, the CDR3 is TGTGCCAGCAGCTTTACAGGGAGCTCCTACGAGCAGTACTTC.

The table lists this clone with a count of one. The genes are TRBV18 and TRBJ1-1; tentative D call: TRBD1 (6 bases). Deletions cut 3 bases from V and 4 bases from J, with 12 bases between. The CDR3 runs to 14 residues. Germline V gene sequence: CDR1 KGHSH, CDR2 LQKENI. CDR3 sequence: CASSPPGQPTEAFF. CDR3 coding DNA: TGTGCCAGCTCACCCCCTGGACAGCCCACTGAAGCTTTCTTT.

The rearrangement links TRBV28 to TRBJ2-2; 9 bases align to TRBD1. Germline V gene data show CDR1 as MDHEN and CDR2 as SYDVKM. The ends lost 10 bases at V and 6 bases at J; junction bases unmatched: 9. The CDR3 runs 14 residues. The CDR3 coding sequence is TGTGCCATTACTACAGGGGGCAAGGCCGGGGAGCTGTTTTTT. Protein product: CAITTGGKAGELFF.

The chain employs TRBV7-9 and TRBJ1-3; 10 bases are shared with TRBD1. Germline trimming cut 5 bases from V and 0 bases from J; bases unmatched to any gene: 4. In germline, CDR1 is SEHNR, CDR2 FQNEAQ (reference sequence). CDR3 length equals 16 residues. The CDR3 DNA is TGTGCCAGCAGCGGAGGGACAGGGGTCTCTGGAAACACCATATATTTT. As protein: CASSGGTGVSGNTIYF. The full variable domain, its missing parts supplied by reference TRBV7-9 and TRBJ1-3, is DTGVSQNPRHKITKRGQNVTFRCDPISEHNRLYWYRQTLGQGPEFLTYFQNEAQLEKSRLLSDRFSAERPKGSFSTLEIQRTEQGDSAMYLCASSGGTGVSGNTIYFGEGSWLTVV.

The chain combines TRBV5-4 with TRBJ1-2, with 7 bases that match TRBD1. CDR3 length equals 16 residues. Losses at the gene ends were 4 bases for V and 2 bases for J; bases not matched to a gene: 11. Germline V CDR1 and CDR2: SGHNT, YYREEE (reference sequence). CDR3 sequence (DNA): TGTGCCAGCAGCCCAAGGGCCGGGACAGAAAACTATGGCTACACCTTC. It specifies CASSPRAGTENYGYTF.

This chain connects TRBV14 to TRBJ1-3; the D is unclear. The V and J ends lost 0 bases and 5 bases respectively, with 8 bases between them. Per the germline V gene, CDR1 is SGHDN and CDR2 is FVKESK. The CDR3 has 14 residues. CDR3 DNA sequence: TGTGCCAGCAGCCAAGACAGAACTCGAAACACCATATATTTT. Amino acids: CASSQDRTRNTIYF. The entire variable domain, with the rest obtained from reference TRBV14 and TRBJ1-3, is as follows: EAGVTQFPSHSVIEKGQTVTLRCDPISGHDNLYWYRRVMGKEIKFLLHFVKESKQDESGMPNNRFLAERTGGTYSTLKVQPAELEDSGVYFCASSQDRTRNTIYFGEGSWLTVV.

The chain is built from TRBV15 and TRBJ2-3, with 7 positions matching TRBD1. CDR3 length equals 15 residues. The germline gives CDR1 LNHNV, CDR2 YYDKDF (reference sequence). With V trimmed by 6 bases and J by 0 bases, 6 bases remained unmatched. CDR3 in amino acids: CATSKGRGSTDTQYF. CDR3 bases: TGTGCCACCAGTAAGGGCAGGGGGAGCACAGATACGCAGTATTTT.

The chain is built from TRBV19 and TRBJ1-6; D is perhaps TRBD1 (6 bases). The CDR3 extends over 13 amino acids. Germline loops: CDR1 LNHDA, CDR2 SQIVND (reference sequence). The V end was cut by 3 bases, the J end by 10 bases, with 10 bases between. The CDR3 reads CASSIGGDSPLHF. For the CDR3, the DNA is TGTGCCAGTAGTATTGGGGGCGACTCACCCCTCCACTTT.

The rearrangement uses TRBV7-8 and TRBJ1-2, with D hard to call. Germline CDR1 is SGHVS and CDR2 is FQNEAQ. The CDR3 totals 13 residues. The ends were cut back, 1 base at V and 5 bases at J, with 8 bases in the middle. CDR3 sequence: CASSLGGSYGYTF. The DNA of the CDR3 is TGTGCCAGCAGCTTAGGAGGGTCTTATGGCTACACCTTC.

CDR3 bases: TGCGCCAGCAGCCCCGGGACAGGGCACTCACCCCTCCACTTT. Its translation: CASSPGTGHSPLHF. The genes are TRBV5-1 and TRBJ1-6; 9 bases map to TRBD1. This CDR3 is 14 amino acids long. The ends lost 4 bases at V and 10 bases at J; junction bases unmatched: 6. CDR1 SGHRS and CDR2 YFSETQ come from the germline V gene.

The chain employs TRBV11-3 and TRBJ2-1, with 7 bases fitting TRBD1. V dropped 4 bases and J dropped 8; count of bases not matched to a gene: 5. The CDR3 covers 13 residues. CDR1 and CDR2 (germline): SGHNT, YENEEA. CDR3 DNA sequence: TGTGCCAGCAGCTCAACAGGGGTTCATGAGCAGTTCTTC. Protein product: CASSSTGVHEQFF.

This chain joins TRBV30 and TRBJ1-1, with 11 nucleotides matching TRBD1. V lost 3 bases to trimming and J lost 4 bases; unmatched junction nucleotides: 7. Germline lookup yields CDR1 GTSNPN and CDR2 SVGIG (reference sequence). The CDR3 runs to 15 residues. The CDR3 sequence is CAWSILGTGGTEAFF. In DNA, the CDR3 is TGTGCCTGGAGCATTCTCGGGACAGGGGGCACTGAAGCTTTCTTT.

The chain combines TRBV24-1 with TRBJ2-6; no definite D call. The V gene lost 1 base and the J gene lost 4 bases, with 4 bases spanning the gap. The CDR3 loop spans 14 amino acids. Germline CDR1 KGHDR, CDR2 SFDVKD. CDR3 in amino acids: CATSDFAGANVLTF. CDR3 DNA sequence: TGTGCCACCAGTGATTTTGCCGGGGCCAACGTCCTGACTTTC.

V gene TRBV30 combines with J gene TRBJ1-2; TRBD1 might be the D (5 bases). The CDR3 has 12 residues. CDR1 is GTSNPN, CDR2 SVGIG, per germline (reference sequence). The V and J ends lost 3 bases and 7 bases respectively, with 12 bases between them. CDR3 nucleotides: TGTGCCTGGAGGGGGCGCCCGCTTGGCTACACCTTC. Its translation is CAWRGRPLGYTF.

This sequence joins TRBV27 and TRBJ1-2, with TRBD1 matching over 7 bases. Germline V CDR1 and CDR2: MNHEY, SMNVEV (reference sequence). The CDR3 totals 14 residues. The junction had 6 bases not matched to a gene; V was cut back by 5 bases and J by 3 bases. The CDR3 is CASSLTGADYGYTF. The CDR3 DNA follows: TGTGCCAGCAGTCTAACAGGGGCGGACTATGGCTACACCTTC.

This chain joins TRBV6-5 and TRBJ1-4; no reliable D call. CDR3 length: 13 residues. Germline V gene sequence: CDR1 MNHEY, CDR2 SVGAGI. V gave up 5 bases and J gave up 8 bases, with 12 bases separating them. The CDR3 coding sequence is TGTGCCAGCAGTCCCGGGATGACCGAAAAACTGTTTTTT. It encodes CASSPGMTEKLFF.